This T cell receptor (beta chain) was found in a study of breast tumors, draining lymph nodes, adjacent tissues. This clonotype was found a few times. Breast cancer patients provided tissue from their axillary draining lymph nodes. Per germline, CDR1 MDHEN and CDR2 SYDVKM. V lost 0 bases and J lost 3, with 12 bases in between. The CDR3 spans 15 residues. In TCRdb, the multiplex PCR reads were re-called with MiXCR into one record per CDR3 protein. The table lists some 140,000 distinct CDR3 sequences, under 25% of them singletons. The chain employs TRBV28 and TRBJ2-7; no clear D. The sample consisted of axillary lymph node tissue. This receptor was taken from a female donor with breast cancer. Some clones in this sample may be carry-over from other donors' samples. For the CDR3, the DNA is TGTGCCAGCAGTTTATGGGAGACCAGGATCTACGAGCAGTACTTC. Protein sequence: CASSLWETRIYEQYF.